This T cell receptor (beta chain) derives from a study of T cell repertoires in cytomegalovirus infection. Across the whole study: Shared public TCR beta signatures pointed to both CMV infection and a matching HLA type.

General study findings and limits: Individuals carrying CMV plus the relevant HLA were identified by cumulative frequency of public TCR beta families. CMV-specific TCR beta clonotypes restricted by HLA-C were the ones dominating the ex vivo response.

This clonotype was seen ten or more times. The antigen is unknown. Using its own MiXCR run on the reads, TCRdb lists one record per CDR3 protein. Of around 440,000 distinct CDR3 sequences detected, approximately 10% appear once; the ten largest clones hold about 10%. With V trimmed by 3 bases and J by 3 bases, 7 bases remained unmatched. Germline values: CDR1 SGHRS, CDR2 YFSETQ. The CDR3 length is 15 residues. The chain combines TRBV5-1 with TRBJ2-5, with 8 bases aligning to TRBD1. The clonotype originates from a human donor in good health (CMV status not recorded). Some clones in this sample may be carry-over from other donors' samples. The sample consisted of PBMCs. The CDR3 spells CASSSGRGREETQYF. DNA for the CDR3: TGCGCCAGCAGCTCCGGCAGGGGGCGGGAAGAGACCCAGTACTTC.